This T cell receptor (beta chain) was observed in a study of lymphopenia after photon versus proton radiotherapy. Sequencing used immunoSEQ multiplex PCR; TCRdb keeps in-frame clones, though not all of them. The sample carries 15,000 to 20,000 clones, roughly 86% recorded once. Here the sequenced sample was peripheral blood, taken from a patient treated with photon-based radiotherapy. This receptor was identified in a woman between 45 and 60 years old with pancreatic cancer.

As DNA, the CDR3 is TGCAGCGACCTAGTAGCTAACTATGGCTACACCTTC. Translated, it gives CSDLVANYGYTF. The chain recombines TRBV29-1 with TRBJ1-2; D is unclear. V was shortened by 7 bases and J by 0 bases, with 9 bases between the two germline ends. The germline gives CDR1 SQVTM, CDR2 ANQGSEA. This CDR3 has 12 residues.